The clone carrying this T cell receptor beta chain has at least ten counts. Among the patients, aged 18 to 65, hyperthyroidism was newly diagnosed and had lasted under 2 months. Cells are PBMCs isolated from around 10 ml of fresh blood. Amplified TCR beta CDR3 regions derived from RNA transcripts. A set of HTBI primers served as the primers for a first-round RT-PCR of the TCR CDR3. TCRdb re-derived calls from the multiplex PCR reads in MiXCR, one entry per CDR3 protein. The data contain roughly 130,000 distinct CDR3 sequences, 22% of them seen just once; the ten biggest clones take up roughly 73%. With 2 bases clipped from V and 6 bases from J, the junction kept 6 bases outside the gene matches. The CDR3 runs 15 residues. Per germline, CDR1 DFQATT and CDR2 SNEGSKA (reference sequence). These data belong to a study of T cells in Graves' hyperthyroidism and ophthalmopathy.

What was sequenced was blood. This clonotype was sampled from a woman aged 50 to 65 with Graves' hyperthyroidism that later progressed to Graves' ophthalmopathy. J is TRBJ2-1 and V is TRBV20-1; 11 bases map to TRBD1. The CDR3 nucleotides are TGCAGTGCTAGAAGGACAGGGGGCGTCAGCAATGAGCAGTTCTTC. Its protein product is CSARRTGGVSNEQFF.